Reported below is one T cell receptor beta chain. This sample is drawn from a study of memory CD4+ T cells and cytomegalovirus serostatus. TCRdb's table, derived via immunoSEQ multiplex PCR, lists solely in-frame clones and lacks some. In the table there are roughly 86,000 clones, roughly 80% of which are singletons. Single viable CD3+CD4+CD8-CD45RO+ cells were sorted as the memory CD4+ T cells. Looked up from germline, CDR1 is GTSNPN and CDR2 is SVGIG (reference sequence). The germline V and J ends were trimmed by 2 bases and 10 bases, with 12 bases remaining between them. This CDR3 contains 13 residues.

The chain links TRBV30 to TRBJ1-6, with D possibly matching TRBD1 (5 bases). The receptor's source is an adult in good health and CMV-seropositive. Sequenced input: memory CD4+ T cells from blood. The CDR3 DNA reads as TGTGCCTGGAGTTTAGGGGCGAGGTCACCCCTCCACTTT. Its translation: CAWSLGARSPLHF. Full variable domain (missing parts from reference TRBV30 and TRBJ1-6): SQTIHQWPATLVQPVGSPLSLECTVEGTSNPNLYWYRQAAGRGLQLLFYSVGIGQISSEVPQNLSASRPQDRQFILSSKKLLLSDSGFYLCAWSLGARSPLHFGNGTRLTVT.